This entry describes one T cell receptor (beta chain). Clones were sequenced by immunoSEQ multiplex PCR, and TCRdb holds only the in-frame ones, with some missing. Altogether around 17,000 clones are present, approximately 78% being singletons, with the ten largest covering 28%. After removal of 5 bases from V and 5 bases from J, the junction contained 9 bases not matched to a gene. This CDR3 region has 16 residues. Per germline, CDR1 SGHRS and CDR2 YFSETQ. This record comes from a study of OX40 agonist ivuxolimab in advanced cancers. This chain uses TRBV5-1 with TRBJ2-1; TRBD2 agrees at 11 bases. This clonotype was sampled from an adult with an advanced solid tumor such as melanoma, head and neck, liver or kidney cancer. The source material was CD4+ or CD8+ T cells sorted from blood, sampled in a trial of the OX40 agonist ivuxolimab. CDR3 in DNA: TGCGCCAGCAGGCGGTTAGCGGGAGGGCCGGACAATGAGCAGTTCTTC. Translation: CASRRLAGGPDNEQFF.